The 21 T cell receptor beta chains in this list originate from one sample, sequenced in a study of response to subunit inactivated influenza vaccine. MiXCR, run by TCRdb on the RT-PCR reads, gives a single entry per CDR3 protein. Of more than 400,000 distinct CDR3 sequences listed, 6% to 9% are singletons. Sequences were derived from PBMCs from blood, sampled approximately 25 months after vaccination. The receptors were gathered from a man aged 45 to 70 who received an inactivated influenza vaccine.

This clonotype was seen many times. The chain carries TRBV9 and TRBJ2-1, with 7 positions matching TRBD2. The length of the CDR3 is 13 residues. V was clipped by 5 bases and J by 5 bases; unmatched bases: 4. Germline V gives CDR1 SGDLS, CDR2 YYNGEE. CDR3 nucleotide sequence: TGTGCCAGCAGTGCCGGGACTAACAATGAGCAGTTCTTC. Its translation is CASSAGTNNEQFF.

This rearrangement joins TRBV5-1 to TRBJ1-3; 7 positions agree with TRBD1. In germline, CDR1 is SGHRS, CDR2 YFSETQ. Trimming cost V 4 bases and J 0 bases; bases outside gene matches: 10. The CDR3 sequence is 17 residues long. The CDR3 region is CASSQRTGSSSGNTIYF. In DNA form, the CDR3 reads TGCGCCAGCAGCCAACGGACAGGTTCTAGCTCTGGAAACACCATATATTTT.

CDR3 in DNA: TGCGCCAGCAGCTTGGAGGGCGGGGGAACCTACGAGCAGTACTTC. This sequence encodes CASSLEGGGTYEQYF. This sequence joins TRBV5-1 and TRBJ2-7, with TRBD2 identical over 7 bases. V lost 0 bases to trimming and J lost 2 bases; unmatched junction nucleotides: 5. The CDR3 covers 15 residues. CDR1 and CDR2 (germline): SGHRS, YFSETQ.

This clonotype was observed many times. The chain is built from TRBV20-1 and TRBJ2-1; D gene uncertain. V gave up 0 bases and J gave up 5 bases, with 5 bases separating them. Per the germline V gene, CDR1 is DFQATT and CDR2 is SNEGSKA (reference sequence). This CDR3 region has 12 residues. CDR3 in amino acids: CSARDPHNEQFF. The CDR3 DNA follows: TGCAGTGCTAGAGATCCCCACAATGAGCAGTTCTTC.

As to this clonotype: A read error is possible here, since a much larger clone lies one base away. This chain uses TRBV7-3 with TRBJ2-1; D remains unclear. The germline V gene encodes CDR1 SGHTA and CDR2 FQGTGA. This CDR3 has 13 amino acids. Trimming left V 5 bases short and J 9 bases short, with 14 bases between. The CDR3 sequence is CASSPVPEGEQFF. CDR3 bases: TGTGCCAGCAGCCCCGTTCCAGAAGGTGAGCAGTTCTTC.

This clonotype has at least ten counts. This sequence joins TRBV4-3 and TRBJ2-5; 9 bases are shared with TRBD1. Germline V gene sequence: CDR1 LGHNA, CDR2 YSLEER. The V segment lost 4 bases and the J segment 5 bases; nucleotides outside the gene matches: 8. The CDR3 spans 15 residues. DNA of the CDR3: TGCGCCAGCAGCCGGGACAGGGTTGAGCAGGAGACCCAGTACTTC. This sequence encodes CASSRDRVEQETQYF.

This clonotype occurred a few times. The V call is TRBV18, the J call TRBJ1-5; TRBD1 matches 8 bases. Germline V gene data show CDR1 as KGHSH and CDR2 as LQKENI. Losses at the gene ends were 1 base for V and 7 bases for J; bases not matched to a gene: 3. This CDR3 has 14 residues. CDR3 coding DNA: TGTGCCAGCTCACCACGCAGGGGGCAGCAGCCCCAGCATTTT. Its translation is CASSPRRGQQPQHF.

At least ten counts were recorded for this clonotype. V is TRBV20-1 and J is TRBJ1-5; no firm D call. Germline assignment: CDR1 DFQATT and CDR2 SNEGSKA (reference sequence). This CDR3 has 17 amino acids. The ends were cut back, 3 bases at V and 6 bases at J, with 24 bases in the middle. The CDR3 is CSASHPSTPSRVQPQHF. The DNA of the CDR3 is TGCAGTGCTAGTCATCCTTCGACGCCTTCCCGGGTTCAGCCCCAGCATTTT.

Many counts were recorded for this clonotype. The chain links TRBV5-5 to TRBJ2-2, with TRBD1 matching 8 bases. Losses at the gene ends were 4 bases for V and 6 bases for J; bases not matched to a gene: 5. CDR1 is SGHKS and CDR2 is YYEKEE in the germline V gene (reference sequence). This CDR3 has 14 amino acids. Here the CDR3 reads CASSPRQGSGELFF. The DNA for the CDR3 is TGTGCCAGCAGCCCGCGACAGGGGTCCGGGGAGCTGTTTTTT.

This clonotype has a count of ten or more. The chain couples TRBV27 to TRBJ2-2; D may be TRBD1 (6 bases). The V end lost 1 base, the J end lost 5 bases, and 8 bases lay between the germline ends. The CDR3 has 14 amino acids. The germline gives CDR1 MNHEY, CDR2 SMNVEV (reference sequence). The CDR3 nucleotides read TGTGCCAGCAGTTTATGGGGGCCGACCGGGGAGCTGTTTTTT. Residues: CASSLWGPTGELFF.

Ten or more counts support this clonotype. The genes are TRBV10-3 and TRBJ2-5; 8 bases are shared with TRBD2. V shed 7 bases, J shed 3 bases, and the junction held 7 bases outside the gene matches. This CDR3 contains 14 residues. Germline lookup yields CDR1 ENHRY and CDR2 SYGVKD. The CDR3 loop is CAIKSSGGKETQYF. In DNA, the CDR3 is TGTGCCATCAAGTCCAGCGGGGGAAAAGAGACCCAGTACTTC.

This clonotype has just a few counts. The DNA for the CDR3 is TGTGCCAGCAGTGCCCCGGGACAGCGGGGAAGGTTGGCTTTCTTT. As protein: CASSAPGQRGRLAFF. The chain carries TRBV12-3 or TRBV12-4 and TRBJ1-1, with 7 bases that match TRBD1. J lost 11 bases, V lost 5 bases, and 17 bases had no gene match. The CDR3 totals 15 residues.

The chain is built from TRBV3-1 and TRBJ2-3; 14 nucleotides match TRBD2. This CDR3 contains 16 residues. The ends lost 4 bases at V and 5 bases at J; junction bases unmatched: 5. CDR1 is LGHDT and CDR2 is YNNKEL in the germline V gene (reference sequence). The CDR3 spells CASSPGLAGARDTQYF. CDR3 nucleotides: TGTGCCAGCAGCCCGGGACTAGCGGGAGCCAGAGATACGCAGTATTTT.

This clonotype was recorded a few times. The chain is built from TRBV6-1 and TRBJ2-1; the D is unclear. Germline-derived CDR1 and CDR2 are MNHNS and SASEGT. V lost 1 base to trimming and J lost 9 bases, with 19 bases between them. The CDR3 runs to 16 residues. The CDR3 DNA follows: TGTGCCAGCAGTGAAGTCGGACGACACATTCCGGGTGAGCAGTTCTTC. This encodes CASSEVGRHIPGEQFF.

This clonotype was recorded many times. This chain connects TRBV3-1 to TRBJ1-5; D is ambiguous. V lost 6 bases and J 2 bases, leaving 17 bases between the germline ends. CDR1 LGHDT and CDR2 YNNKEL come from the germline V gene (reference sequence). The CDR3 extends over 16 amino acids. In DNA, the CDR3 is TGTGCCAGCAGATACCCCCAGGATTCGGGCAATCAGCCCCAGCATTTT. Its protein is CASRYPQDSGNQPQHF.

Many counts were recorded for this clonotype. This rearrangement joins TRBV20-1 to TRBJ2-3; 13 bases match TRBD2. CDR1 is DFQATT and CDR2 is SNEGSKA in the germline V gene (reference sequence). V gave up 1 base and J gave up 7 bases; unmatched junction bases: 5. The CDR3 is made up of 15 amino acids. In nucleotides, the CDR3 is TGCAGTGCTAGAGGGACTAGCGGGAGCTCGAATACGCAGTATTTT. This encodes CSARGTSGSSNTQYF.

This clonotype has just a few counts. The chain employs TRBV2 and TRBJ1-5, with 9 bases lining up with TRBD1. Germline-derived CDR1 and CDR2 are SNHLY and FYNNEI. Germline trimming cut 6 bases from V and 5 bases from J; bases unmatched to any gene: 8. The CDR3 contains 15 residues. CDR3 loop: CASRAGTGFHQPQHF. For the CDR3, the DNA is TGTGCCAGCAGAGCCGGGACAGGGTTCCATCAGCCCCAGCATTTT.

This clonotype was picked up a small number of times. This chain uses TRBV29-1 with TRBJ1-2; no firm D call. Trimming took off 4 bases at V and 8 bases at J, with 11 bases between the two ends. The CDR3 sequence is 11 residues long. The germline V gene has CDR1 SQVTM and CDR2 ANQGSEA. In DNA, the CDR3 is TGCAGCGTTGCCGAGCTCGGGGGCTACACCTTC. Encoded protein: CSVAELGGYTF.

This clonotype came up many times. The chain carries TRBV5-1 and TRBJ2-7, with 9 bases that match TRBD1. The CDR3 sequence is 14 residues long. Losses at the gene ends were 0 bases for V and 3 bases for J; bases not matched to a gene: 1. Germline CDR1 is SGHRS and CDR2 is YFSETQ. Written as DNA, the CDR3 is TGCGCCAGCAGCTTGGACAGGGGGCACTACGAGCAGTACTTC. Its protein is CASSLDRGHYEQYF.

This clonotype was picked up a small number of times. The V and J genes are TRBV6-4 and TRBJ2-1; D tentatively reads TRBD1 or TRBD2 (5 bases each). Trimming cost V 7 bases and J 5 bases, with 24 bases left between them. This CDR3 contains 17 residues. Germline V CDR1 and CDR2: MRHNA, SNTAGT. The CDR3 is CASMTRDQPINNNEQFF. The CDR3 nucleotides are TGTGCCAGCATGACTCGGGACCAACCCATAAATAACAATGAGCAGTTCTTC.

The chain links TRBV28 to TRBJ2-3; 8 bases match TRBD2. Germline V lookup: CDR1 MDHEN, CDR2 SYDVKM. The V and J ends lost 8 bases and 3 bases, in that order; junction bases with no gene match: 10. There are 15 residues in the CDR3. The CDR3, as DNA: TGTGCCAGCTCGGCGACTAGCGCAGGAACAGATACGCAGTATTTT. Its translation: CASSATSAGTDTQYF.